The present T cell receptor beta chain was sequenced within a study of identifying expanded T cells in peripheral blood. The CDR3 is 15 amino acids. The V and J ends lost 3 bases and 0 bases, in that order; junction bases with no gene match: 4. Germline lookup yields CDR1 SGHNT and CDR2 YENEEA. Study outcomes and limitations: Technical replicates showed roughly 1.2 changed clones; two weeks around 15; four weeks 19.

The repertoire was sequenced with immunoSEQ multiplex PCR; TCRdb's copy has only in-frame clones and lacks some. The table shows 85,000 to 95,000 clones, with 85% to 90% occurring only once. This clone is a singleton in its sample. Its specificity is unknown. No infections or other immune events were documented during collection. This TCR derives from a person aged 18 to 75 in good health. J is TRBJ2-7 and V is TRBV11-3, with TRBD1 matching over 8 bases. Sequencing input: blood. Here the CDR3 DNA reads TGTGCCAGCAGCTTCCGGACAGGGACCTCCTACGAGCAGTACTTC. This codes for CASSFRTGTSYEQYF. The full variable domain, rest sourced from reference TRBV11-3 and TRBJ2-7, is EAGVVQSPRYKIIEKKQPVAFWCNPISGHNTLYWYLQNLGQGPELLIRYENEEAVDDSQLPKDRFSAERLKGVDSTLKIQPAELGDSAVYLCASSFRTGTSYEQYFGPGTRLTVT.